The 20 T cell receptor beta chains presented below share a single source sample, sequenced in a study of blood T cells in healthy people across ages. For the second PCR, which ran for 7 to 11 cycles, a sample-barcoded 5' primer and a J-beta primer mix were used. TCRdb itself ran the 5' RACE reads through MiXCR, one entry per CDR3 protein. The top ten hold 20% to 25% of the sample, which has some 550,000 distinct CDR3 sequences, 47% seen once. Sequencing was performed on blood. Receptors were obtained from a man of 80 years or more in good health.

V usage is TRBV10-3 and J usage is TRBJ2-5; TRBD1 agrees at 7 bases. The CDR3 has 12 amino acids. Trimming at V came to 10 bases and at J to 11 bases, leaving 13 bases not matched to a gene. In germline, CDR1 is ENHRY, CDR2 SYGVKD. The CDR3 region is CATGETGDRQYF. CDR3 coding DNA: TGTGCCACAGGGGAAACAGGGGATCGGCAGTACTTC.

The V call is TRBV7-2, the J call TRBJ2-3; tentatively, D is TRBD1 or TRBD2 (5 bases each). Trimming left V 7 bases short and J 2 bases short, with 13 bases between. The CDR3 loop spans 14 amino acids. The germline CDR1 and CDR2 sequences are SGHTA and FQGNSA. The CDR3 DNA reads TGTGCCAGCACGGGACGCACAGCCACAGATACGCAGTATTTT. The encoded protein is CASTGRTATDTQYF.

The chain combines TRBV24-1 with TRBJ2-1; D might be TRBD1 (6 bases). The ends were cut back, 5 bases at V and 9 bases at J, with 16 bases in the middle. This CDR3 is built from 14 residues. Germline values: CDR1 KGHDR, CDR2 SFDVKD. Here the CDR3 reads CATSVQGQGTEQFF. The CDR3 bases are TGTGCCACCAGTGTCCAGGGCCAGGGGACTGAGCAGTTCTTC.

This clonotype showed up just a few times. Written as DNA, the CDR3 is TGTGCCAGCAGCGTTGGTCCGGGACCAGATACGCAGTATTTT. It specifies CASSVGPGPDTQYF. The rearrangement uses TRBV9 and TRBJ2-3, with D tentatively TRBD1 or TRBD2 (5 bases each). Germline assignment: CDR1 SGDLS and CDR2 YYNGEE. Trimming stripped 2 bases from V and 4 bases from J, with 11 bases between. The CDR3 runs 14 residues.

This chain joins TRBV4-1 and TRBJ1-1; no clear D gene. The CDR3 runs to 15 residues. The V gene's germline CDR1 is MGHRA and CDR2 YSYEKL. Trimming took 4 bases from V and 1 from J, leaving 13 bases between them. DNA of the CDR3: TGCGCCAGCAGCCCAGGTCCCTCAAGGAACACTGAAGCTTTCTTT. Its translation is CASSPGPSRNTEAFF.

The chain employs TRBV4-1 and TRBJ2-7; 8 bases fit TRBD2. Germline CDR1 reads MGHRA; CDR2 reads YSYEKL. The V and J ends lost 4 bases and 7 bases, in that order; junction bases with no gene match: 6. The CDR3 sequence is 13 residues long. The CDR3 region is CASSPPPGGEQYF. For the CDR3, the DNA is TGCGCCAGCAGCCCCCCTCCGGGGGGGGAGCAGTACTTC.

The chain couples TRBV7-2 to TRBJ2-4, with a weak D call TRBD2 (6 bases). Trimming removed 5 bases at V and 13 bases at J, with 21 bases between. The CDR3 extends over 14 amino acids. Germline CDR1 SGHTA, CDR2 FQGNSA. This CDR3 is CASSVVARDSEQYF. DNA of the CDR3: TGTGCCAGCAGCGTAGTGGCGCGGGACTCGGAGCAGTACTTC.

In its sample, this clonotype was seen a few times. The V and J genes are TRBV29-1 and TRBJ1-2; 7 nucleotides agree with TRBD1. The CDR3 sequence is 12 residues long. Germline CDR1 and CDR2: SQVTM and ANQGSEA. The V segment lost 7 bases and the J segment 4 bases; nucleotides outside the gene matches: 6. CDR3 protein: CSGGQEAYGYTF. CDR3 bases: TGCAGCGGTGGACAGGAAGCCTATGGCTACACCTTC. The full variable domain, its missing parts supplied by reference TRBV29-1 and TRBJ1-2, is SAVISQKPSRDICQRGTSLTIQCQVDSQVTMMFWYRQQPGQSLTLIATANQGSEATYESGFVIDKFPISRPNLTFSTLTVSNMSPEDSSIYLCSGGQEAYGYTFGSGTRLTVV.

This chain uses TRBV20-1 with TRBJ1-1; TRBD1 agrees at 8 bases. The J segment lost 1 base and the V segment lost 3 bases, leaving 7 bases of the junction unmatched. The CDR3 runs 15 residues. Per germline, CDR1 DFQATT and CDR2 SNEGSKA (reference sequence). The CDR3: CSARKRGQANTEAFF. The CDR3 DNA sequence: TGCAGTGCTAGGAAAAGGGGACAGGCGAACACTGAAGCTTTCTTT.

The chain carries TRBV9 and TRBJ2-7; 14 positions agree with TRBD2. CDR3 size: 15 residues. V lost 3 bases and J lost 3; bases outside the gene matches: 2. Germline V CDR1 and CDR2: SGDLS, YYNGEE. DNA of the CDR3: TGTGCCAGCAGCGAGGGACTAGCGGGGGACTACGAGCAGTACTTC. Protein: CASSEGLAGDYEQYF.

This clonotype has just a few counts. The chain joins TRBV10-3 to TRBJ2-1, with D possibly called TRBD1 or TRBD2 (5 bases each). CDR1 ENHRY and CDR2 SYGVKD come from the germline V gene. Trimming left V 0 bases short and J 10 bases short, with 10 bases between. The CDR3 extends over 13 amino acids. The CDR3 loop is CAISESRDGEQFF. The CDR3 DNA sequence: TGTGCCATCAGTGAGTCCCGGGACGGCGAGCAGTTCTTC.

The CDR3 sequence: CASSQEGGRNSPLHF. The CDR3 nucleotides read TGCGCCAGCAGCCAAGAAGGAGGCAGGAATTCACCCCTCCACTTT. V is TRBV4-1 and J is TRBJ1-6, with D uncertain. Germline V gene data show CDR1 as MGHRA and CDR2 as YSYEKL. The CDR3 covers 15 residues. Trimming stripped 0 bases from V and 7 bases from J, with 10 bases between.

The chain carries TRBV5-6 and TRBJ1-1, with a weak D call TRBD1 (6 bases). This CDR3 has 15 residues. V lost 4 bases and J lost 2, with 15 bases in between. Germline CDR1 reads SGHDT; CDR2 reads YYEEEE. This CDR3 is CASSAVGTPNTEAFF. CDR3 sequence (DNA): TGTGCCAGCAGCGCTGTCGGGACACCCAACACTGAAGCTTTCTTT.

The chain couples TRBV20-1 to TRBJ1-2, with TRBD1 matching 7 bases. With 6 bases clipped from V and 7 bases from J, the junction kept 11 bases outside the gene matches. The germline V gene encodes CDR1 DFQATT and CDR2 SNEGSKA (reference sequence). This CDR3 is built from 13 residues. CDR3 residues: CSAPGRGRGGYTF. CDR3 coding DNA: TGCAGTGCGCCCGGGAGGGGGCGCGGTGGCTACACCTTC.

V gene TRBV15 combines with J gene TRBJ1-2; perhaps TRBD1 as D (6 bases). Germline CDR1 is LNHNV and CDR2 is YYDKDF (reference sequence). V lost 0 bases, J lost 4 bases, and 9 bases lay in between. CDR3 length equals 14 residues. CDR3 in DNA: TGTGCCACCAGCAGAGATGCAGGGGCCTATGGCTACACCTTC. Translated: CATSRDAGAYGYTF.

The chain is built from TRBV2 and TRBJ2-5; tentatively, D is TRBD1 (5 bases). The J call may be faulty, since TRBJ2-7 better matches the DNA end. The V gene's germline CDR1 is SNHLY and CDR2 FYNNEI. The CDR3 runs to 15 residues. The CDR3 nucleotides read TGTGCCAGCACCCGCAATGTAGGACACCAATACGAGCAGTACTTC. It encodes CASTRNVGHQYEQYF.

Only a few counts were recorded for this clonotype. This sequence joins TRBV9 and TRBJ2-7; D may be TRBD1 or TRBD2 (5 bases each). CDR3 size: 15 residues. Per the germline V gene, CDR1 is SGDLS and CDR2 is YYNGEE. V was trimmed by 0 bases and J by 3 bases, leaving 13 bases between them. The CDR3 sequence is CASSVDPGTYYEQYF. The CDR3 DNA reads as TGTGCCAGCAGCGTAGACCCCGGGACCTACTACGAGCAGTACTTC.

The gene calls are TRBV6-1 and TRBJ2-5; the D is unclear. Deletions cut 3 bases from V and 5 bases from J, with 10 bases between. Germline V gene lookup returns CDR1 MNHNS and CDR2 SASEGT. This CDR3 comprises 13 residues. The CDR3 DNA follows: TGTGCCAGCAGTGACGTAAATAGGGAGACCCAGTACTTC. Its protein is CASSDVNRETQYF.

The CDR3 DNA follows: TGTGCCACCCAGGGGACAGGGGCCCAAGAGACCCAGTACTTC. This codes for CATQGTGAQETQYF. The V call is TRBV10-3, the J call TRBJ2-5; 10 bases line up with TRBD1. V shed 10 bases, J shed 1 base, and the junction held 6 bases outside the gene matches. CDR1 and CDR2 from the germline V gene are ENHRY and SYGVKD. The CDR3 has 14 amino acids.

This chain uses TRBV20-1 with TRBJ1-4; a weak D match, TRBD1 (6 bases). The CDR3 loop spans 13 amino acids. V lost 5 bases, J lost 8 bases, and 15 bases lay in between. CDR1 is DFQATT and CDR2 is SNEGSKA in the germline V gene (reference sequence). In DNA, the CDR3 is TGCAGTGCTCCCAGGGGTAGAGGGGAAAAACTGTTTTTT. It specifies CSAPRGRGEKLFF.